One and the same sample provided the 5 T cell receptor beta chains below, sequenced in a study of shared clonotypes between healthy human individuals (dated by TCRdb to 2020 to 2021). The method behind the library was the immunoSEQ multiplex PCR assay. In TCRdb, the immuneACCESS table is reduced to in-frame sequences with V and J assigned. These tables do not hold every clone; where another copy was compared, an unresolved V gene accounts for under half, and the others remain unexplained. This sample holds approximately 2.4 million clones; approximately 96% were observed only once. The ten largest clones take up less than 0.15% of the sample. Sequences were obtained from naive CD4+ T cells sorted from blood. Explained via the paper, the cell subset or site label denotes: CD45RA+ positively selected. All receptors derive from a man aged 18 to 35 in good health.

V is TRBV10-3 and J is TRBJ2-5; 10 bases are shared with TRBD2. The DNA end is more similar to TRBJ2-7, so the J call may be wrong. The CDR3 contains 15 residues. Germline CDR1 is ENHRY and CDR2 is SYGVKD. CDR3 sequence: CAISTSSGGLYEQYF. The CDR3 DNA reads as TGTGCCATCAGTACGTCTAGCGGGGGACTATACGAGCAGTACTTC.

The chain uses TRBV5-6 and TRBJ1-6; TRBD1 is a possible D gene (5 bases). The CDR3 has 17 amino acids. The germline V and J ends were trimmed by 5 bases and 0 bases, with 15 bases remaining between them. CDR1 and CDR2 (germline): SGHDT, YYEEEE. The CDR3 sequence: CASRYRDGGSYNSPLHF. CDR3 sequence (DNA): TGTGCCAGCAGGTACCGGGACGGAGGCTCCTATAATTCACCCCTCCACTTT.

This sequence joins TRBV28 and TRBJ1-5; TRBD1 agrees at 9 bases. The CDR3 runs to 16 residues. Germline CDR1 and CDR2: MDHEN and SYDVKM. V shed 6 bases, J shed 3 bases, and the junction held 9 bases outside the gene matches. CDR3 in DNA: TGTGCCAGCAGACGAACAGGGGGCGCGAACAATCAGCCCCAGCATTTT. Translation gives CASRRTGGANNQPQHF.

The chain links TRBV19 to TRBJ1-1; 8 bases are shared with TRBD1. Germline V gives CDR1 LNHDA, CDR2 SQIVND (reference sequence). The CDR3 is 14 residues long. V lost 3 bases and J lost 4; bases outside the gene matches: 4. The CDR3 sequence: CASSMDRVTTEAFF. The CDR3 DNA is TGTGCCAGTAGTATGGACAGGGTAACCACTGAAGCTTTCTTT.

On this clone: Additional DNA sequences in this sample encode the identical CDR3. The chain carries TRBV18 and TRBJ2-2; D remains ambiguous. V lost 2 bases and J 4 bases, leaving 5 bases between the germline ends. In germline, CDR1 is KGHSH, CDR2 LQKENI. The CDR3 is 13 amino acids. As DNA, the CDR3 is TGTGCCAGCTCACCAGGGCCCACCGGGGAGCTGTTTTTT. Its translation is CASSPGPTGELFF.